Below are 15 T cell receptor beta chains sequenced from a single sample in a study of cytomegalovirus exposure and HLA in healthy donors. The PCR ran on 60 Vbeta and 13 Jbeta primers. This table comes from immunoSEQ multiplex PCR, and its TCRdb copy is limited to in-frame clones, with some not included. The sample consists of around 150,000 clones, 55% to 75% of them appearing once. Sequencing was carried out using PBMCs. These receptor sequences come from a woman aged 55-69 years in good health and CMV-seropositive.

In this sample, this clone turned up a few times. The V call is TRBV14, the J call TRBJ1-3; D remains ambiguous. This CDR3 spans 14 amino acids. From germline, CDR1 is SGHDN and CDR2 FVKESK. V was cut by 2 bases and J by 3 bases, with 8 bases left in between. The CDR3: CASSQRGYGNTIYF. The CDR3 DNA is TGTGCCAGCAGCCAACGAGGGTATGGAAACACCATATATTTT.

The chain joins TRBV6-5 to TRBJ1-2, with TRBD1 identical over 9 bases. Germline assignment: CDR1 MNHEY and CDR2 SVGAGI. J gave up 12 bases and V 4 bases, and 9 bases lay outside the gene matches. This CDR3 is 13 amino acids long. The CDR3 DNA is TGTGCCAGCAGTTGGGGACAGGGCCTACTACACACCTTC. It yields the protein CASSWGQGLLHTF.

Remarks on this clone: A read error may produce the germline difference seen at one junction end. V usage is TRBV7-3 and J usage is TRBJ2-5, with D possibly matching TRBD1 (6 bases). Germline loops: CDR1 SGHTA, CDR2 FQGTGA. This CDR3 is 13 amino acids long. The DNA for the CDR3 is TGTGCCAGCAGCCCGGGACACCAGGAGACCCAGTACTTC. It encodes CASSPGHQETQYF.

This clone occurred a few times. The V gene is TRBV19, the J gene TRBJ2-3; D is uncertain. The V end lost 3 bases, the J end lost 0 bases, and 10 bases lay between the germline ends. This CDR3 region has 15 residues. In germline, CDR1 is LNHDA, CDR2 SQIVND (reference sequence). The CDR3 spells CASSIGQMSTDTQYF. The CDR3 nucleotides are TGTGCCAGTAGTATTGGCCAGATGAGCACAGATACGCAGTATTTT.

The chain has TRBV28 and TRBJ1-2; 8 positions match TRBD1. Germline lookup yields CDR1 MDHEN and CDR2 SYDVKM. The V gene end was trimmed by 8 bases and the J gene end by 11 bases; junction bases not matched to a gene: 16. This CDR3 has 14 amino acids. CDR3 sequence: CASGRPGGAVRYTF. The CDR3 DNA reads TGTGCCAGCGGTAGACCAGGGGGCGCGGTCCGGTACACCTTC.

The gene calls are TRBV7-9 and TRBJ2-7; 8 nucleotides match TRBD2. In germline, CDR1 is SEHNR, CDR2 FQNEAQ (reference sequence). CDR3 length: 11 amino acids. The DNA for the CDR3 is TGTGCAAGCGGGGGACTCCGCGAGCAGTACTTC. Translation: CASGGLREQYF.

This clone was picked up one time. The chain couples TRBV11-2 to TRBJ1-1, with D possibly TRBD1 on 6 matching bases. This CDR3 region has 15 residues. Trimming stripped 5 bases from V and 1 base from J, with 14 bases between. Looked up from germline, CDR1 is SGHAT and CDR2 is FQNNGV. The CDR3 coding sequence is TGTGCCAGCAGCCTCGCGGGGGCAAGGAACACTGAAGCTTTCTTT. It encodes CASSLAGARNTEAFF.

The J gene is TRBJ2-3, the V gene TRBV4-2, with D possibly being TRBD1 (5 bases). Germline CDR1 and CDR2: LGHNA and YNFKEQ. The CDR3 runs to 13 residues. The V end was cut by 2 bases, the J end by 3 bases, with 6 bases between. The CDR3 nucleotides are TGTGCCAGCAGCCAACAGGGAACAGATACGCAGTATTTT. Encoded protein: CASSQQGTDTQYF.

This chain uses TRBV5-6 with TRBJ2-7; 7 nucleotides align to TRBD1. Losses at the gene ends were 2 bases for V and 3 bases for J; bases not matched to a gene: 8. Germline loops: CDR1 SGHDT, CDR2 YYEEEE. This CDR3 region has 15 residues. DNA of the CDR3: TGTGCCAGCAGCTTACAGGGGATAAGGGACTACGAGCAGTACTTC. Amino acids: CASSLQGIRDYEQYF.

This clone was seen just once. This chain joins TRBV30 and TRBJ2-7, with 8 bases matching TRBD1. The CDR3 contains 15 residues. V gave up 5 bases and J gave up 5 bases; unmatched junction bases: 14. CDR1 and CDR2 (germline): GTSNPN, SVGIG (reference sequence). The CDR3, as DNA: TGTGCCTGGGGGACCTCCACAGGGGGTCGGAACGAGCAGTACTTC. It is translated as CAWGTSTGGRNEQYF.

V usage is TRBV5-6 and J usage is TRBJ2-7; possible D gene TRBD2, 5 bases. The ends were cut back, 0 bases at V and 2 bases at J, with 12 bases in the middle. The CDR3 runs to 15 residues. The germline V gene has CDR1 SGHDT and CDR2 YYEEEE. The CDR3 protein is CASSLGTGITYEQYF. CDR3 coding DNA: TGTGCCAGCAGCTTGGGGACTGGGATAACCTACGAGCAGTACTTC.

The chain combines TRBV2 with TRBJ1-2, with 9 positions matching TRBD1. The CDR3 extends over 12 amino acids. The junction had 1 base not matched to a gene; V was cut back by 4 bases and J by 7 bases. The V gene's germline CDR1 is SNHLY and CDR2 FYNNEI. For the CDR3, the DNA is TGTGCCAGCAGTGCGGGACAGGGTGGCTACACCTTC. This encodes CASSAGQGGYTF.

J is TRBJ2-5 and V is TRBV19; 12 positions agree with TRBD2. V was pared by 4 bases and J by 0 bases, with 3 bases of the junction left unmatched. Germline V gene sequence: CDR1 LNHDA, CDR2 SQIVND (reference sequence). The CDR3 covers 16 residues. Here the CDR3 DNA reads TGTGCCAGTAGTACCGGACTAGCGGGGTACCAAGAGACCCAGTACTTC. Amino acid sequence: CASSTGLAGYQETQYF. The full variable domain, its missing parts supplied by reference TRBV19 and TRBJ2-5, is DGGITQSPKYLFRKEGQNVTLSCEQNLNHDAMYWYRQDPGQGLRLIYYSQIVNDFQKGDIAEGYSVSREKKESFPLTVTSAQKNPTAFYLCASSTGLAGYQETQYFGPGTRLLVL.

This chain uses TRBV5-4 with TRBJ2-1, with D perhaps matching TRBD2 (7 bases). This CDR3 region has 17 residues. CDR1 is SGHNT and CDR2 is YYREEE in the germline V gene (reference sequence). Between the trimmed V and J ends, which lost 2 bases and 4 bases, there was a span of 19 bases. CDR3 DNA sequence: TGTGCCAGCAGCTTAGGGGGAGGGAGCTTTACTTACAATGAGCAGTTCTTC. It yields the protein CASSLGGGSFTYNEQFF.

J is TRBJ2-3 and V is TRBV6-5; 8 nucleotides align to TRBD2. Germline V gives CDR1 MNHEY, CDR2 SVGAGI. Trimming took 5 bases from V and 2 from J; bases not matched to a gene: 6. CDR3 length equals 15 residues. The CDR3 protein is CASSASGLATDTQYF. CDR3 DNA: TGTGCCAGCAGTGCGAGCGGACTAGCCACAGATACGCAGTATTTT.